The clone carrying this T cell receptor beta chain was detected ten times or more. Its antigen is still unknown. Germline trimming cut 7 bases from V and 5 bases from J; bases unmatched to any gene: 7. CDR3 length: 14 residues. CDR1 and CDR2 from the germline V gene are MDHEN and SYDVKM. The data are from a study of CD8+CD57+ T cells in acquired aplastic anemia. Study-level background: Sorting CD4+ and CD8+ cells gave DNA averaging about 3.3 ug. Study outcomes and limitations: Patients shared some 30 CD8+ CDR3 sequences with controls. Patients and healthy controls showed no significant CD8+ Simpson's diversity difference.

Profiling that covered TCR beta VDJ and CDR3 relied on genomic DNA as its template. A single record per CDR3 protein comes from TCRdb applying MiXCR to the reads. The table records around 250,000 distinct CDR3 sequences, roughly 50% of them present only once. The V and J genes are TRBV28 and TRBJ1-5; 8 positions agree with TRBD1. This TCR came from a human donor with severe aplastic anemia or a healthy control (not recorded which). Material: sorted CD4+, CD8+, or CD8+CD57+ T cells (not recorded which) from PBMCs. The CDR3 reads CASNLDREDQPQHF. As DNA, the CDR3 is TGTGCCAGCAATCTGGACAGGGAAGATCAGCCCCAGCATTTT.